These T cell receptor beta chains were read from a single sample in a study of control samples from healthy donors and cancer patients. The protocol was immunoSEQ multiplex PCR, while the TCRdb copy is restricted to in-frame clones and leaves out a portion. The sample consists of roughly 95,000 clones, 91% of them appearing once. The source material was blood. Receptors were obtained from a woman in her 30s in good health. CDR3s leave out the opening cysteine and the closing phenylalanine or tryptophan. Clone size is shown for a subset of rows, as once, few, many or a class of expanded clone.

CDR3: ASSPTAANEQF; V: TRBV6-5; size: .
CDR3: ASLTGRGDYGYT; V: TRBV2; size: .
CDR3: ASNQGAGFGELF; V: TRBV3-1/TRBV3-2; size: .
CDR3: ASRFGGGSYNEQF; V: TRBV2; size: .
CDR3: ASSYNPSAANEKLF; V: TRBV6-5; size: .
CDR3: ASSPKGPGSGNTIY; V: TRBV18; size: .
CDR3: ASSPLLALTYNSPLH; V: TRBV5-1; size: .
CDR3: ASSQGGTGELF; V: TRBV3-1/TRBV3-2; size: .
CDR3: ASSLRQGEAF; V: TRBV7-9; size: .
CDR3: SVVSEMNTEAF; V: TRBV29-1; size: .
CDR3: ASRAFEQVHEQY; V: TRBV6-5; size: .
CDR3: ASSLYRVAGGYT; V: TRBV14; size: .
CDR3: ASSLDFFGQVTGELF; V: TRBV11-2; size: .
CDR3: ASSQDPSAKAYEQY; V: TRBV4-2; size: .
CDR3: SASQVDYT; V: TRBV20-1; size: .
CDR3: ASSPLMTGKLF; V: TRBV7-2; size: .
CDR3: ASSQGSGGATNEKLF; V: TRBV3-1/TRBV3-2; size: .
CDR3: ASSYSTGGSEKLF; V: TRBV6-2/TRBV6-3; size: .
CDR3: ASSEASGRLSGANVLT; V: TRBV6-1; size: .
CDR3: ASSRRGPGPEAF; V: TRBV5-5; size: .
CDR3: SVDPGTGEDGYT; V: TRBV29-1; size: .
CDR3: ASSEVPIGAYSPLH; V: TRBV2; size: .
CDR3: ASSQASGTGTGEQY; V: TRBV4-1; size: .
CDR3: ASSLAYEQY; V: TRBV5-6; size: .
CDR3: ASSHTGTANTGELF; V: TRBV3-1/TRBV3-2; size: .
CDR3: ASRALAGVGGEQF; V: TRBV2; size: .
CDR3: ASSQTQGVSEQY; V: TRBV3-1/TRBV3-2; size: .
CDR3: ASSEPGANVLT; V: TRBV19; size: .
CDR3: ASSDYTGNTGELF; V: TRBV25-1; size: .
CDR3: ASSGGRGYGELF; V: TRBV5-6; size: .
CDR3: ASSLGQGFYNSPLH; V: TRBV7-9; size: .
CDR3: ASRRDRGGGELF; V: TRBV7-7; size: once
CDR3: AWSGANEKLF; V: TRBV30; size: few
CDR3: ASNSNQPQH; V: TRBV6-5; size: .
CDR3: ASSRADMNTEAF; V: TRBV25-1; size: .
CDR3: ASSQEDGNTEAF; V: TRBV4-2; size: .
CDR3: ASSWGQGTGELF; V: TRBV5-1; size: .
CDR3: ASSQPRTGGSQETQY; V: TRBV7-9; size: once
CDR3: ASSFLQGPQH; V: TRBV27; size: .
CDR3: ASRMPGLDTGELF; V: TRBV19; size: .
CDR3: ASSRRGGNQPQH; V: TRBV3-1/TRBV3-2; size: .
CDR3: ASSAQGENIQY; V: TRBV7-9; size: once
CDR3: ASSPRWAVASGANVLT; V: TRBV3-1/TRBV3-2; size: .
CDR3: ASSLTSGTTEQY; V: TRBV11-2; size: .
CDR3: ATSRDNNPGNTIY; V: TRBV15; size: few
CDR3: ASSVRGGAGGNEQF; V: TRBV2; size: .
CDR3: ASSNRTSGRLNEQF; V: TRBV7-7; size: .